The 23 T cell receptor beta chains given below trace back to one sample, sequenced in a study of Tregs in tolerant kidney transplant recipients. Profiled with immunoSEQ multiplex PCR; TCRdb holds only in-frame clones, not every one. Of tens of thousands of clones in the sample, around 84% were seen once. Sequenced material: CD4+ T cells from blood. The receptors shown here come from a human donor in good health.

The CDR3 nucleotides are TGTGCCAGCAGCTTAGGACCGGGAGGGCCTAGTGGTACGCAGTATTTT. It yields the protein CASSLGPGGPSGTQYF. The chain uses TRBV7-2 and TRBJ2-3; 8 bases line up with TRBD2. Germline assignment: CDR1 SGHTA and CDR2 FQGNSA. Trimming took 1 base from V and 8 from J; bases not matched to a gene: 11. CDR3 length: 16 residues.

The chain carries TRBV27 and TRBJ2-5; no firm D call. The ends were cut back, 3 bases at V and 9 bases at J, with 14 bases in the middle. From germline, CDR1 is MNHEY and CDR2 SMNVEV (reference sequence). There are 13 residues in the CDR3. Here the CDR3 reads CASSFRGPTAQYF. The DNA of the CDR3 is TGTGCCAGCAGTTTTCGTGGGCCCACGGCCCAGTACTTC.

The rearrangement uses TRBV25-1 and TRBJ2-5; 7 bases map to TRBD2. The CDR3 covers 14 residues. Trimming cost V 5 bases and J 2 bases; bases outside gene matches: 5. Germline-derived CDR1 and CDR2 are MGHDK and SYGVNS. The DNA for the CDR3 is TGTGCCAGCAGTATTTGGGGGGGGCAAGAGACCCAGTACTTC. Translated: CASSIWGGQETQYF.

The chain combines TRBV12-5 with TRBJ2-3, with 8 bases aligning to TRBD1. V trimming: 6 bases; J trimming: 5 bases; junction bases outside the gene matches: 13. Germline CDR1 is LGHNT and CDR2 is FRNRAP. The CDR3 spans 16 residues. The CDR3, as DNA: TGTGCTAGTGGCTCCCCCGGGACAGGCCTTCGAGATACGCAGTATTTT. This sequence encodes CASGSPGTGLRDTQYF.

In nucleotides, the CDR3 is TGTGCCAGCTCACCCTCCCTACTCGGGAACACTGAAGCTTTCTTT. This gives the protein CASSPSLLGNTEAFF. This chain joins TRBV18 and TRBJ1-1; D is unresolved. The CDR3 consists of 15 residues. Trimming pared 3 bases from V and 1 base from J, leaving 12 bases between. Germline assignment: CDR1 KGHSH and CDR2 LQKENI.

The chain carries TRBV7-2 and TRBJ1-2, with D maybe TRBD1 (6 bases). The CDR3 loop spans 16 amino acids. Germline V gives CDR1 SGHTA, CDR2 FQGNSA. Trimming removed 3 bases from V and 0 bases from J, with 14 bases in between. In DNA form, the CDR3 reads TGTGCCAGCAGCTTTAGCAGGACAGTTGCTAACTATGGCTACACCTTC. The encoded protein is CASSFSRTVANYGYTF. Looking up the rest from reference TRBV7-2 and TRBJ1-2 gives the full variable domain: GAGVSQSPSNKVTEKGKDVELRCDPISGHTALYWYRQSLGQGLEFLIYFQGNSAPDKSGLPSDRFSAERTGGSVSTLTIQRTQQEDSAVYLCASSFSRTVANYGYTFGSGTRLTVV.

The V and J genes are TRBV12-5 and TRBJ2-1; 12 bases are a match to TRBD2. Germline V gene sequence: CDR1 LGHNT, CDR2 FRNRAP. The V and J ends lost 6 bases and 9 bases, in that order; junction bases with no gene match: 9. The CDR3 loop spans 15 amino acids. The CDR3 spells CASGRAGLAGGEQFF. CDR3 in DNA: TGTGCTAGTGGCCGAGCGGGACTAGCGGGCGGTGAGCAGTTCTTC.

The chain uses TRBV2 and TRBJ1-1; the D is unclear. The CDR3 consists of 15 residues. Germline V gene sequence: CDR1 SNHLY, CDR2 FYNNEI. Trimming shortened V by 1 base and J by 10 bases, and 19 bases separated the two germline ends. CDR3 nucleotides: TGTGCCAGCAGTGAAGGAAGTAGGCCCCCTGAAACAGCTTTCTTT. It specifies CASSEGSRPPETAFF. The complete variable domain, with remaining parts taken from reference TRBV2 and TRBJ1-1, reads EPEVTQTPSHQVTQMGQEVILRCVPISNHLYFYWYRQILGQKVEFLVSFYNNEISEKSEIFDDQFSVERPDGSNFTLKIRSTKLEDSAMYFCASSEGSRPPETAFFGQGTRLTVV.

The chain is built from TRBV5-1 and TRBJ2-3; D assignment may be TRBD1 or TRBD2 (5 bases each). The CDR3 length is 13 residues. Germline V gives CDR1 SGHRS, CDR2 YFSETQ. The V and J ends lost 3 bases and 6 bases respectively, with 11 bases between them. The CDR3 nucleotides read TGCGCCAGCAGCTCCCAGGGAGAGGATACGCAGTATTTT. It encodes CASSSQGEDTQYF.

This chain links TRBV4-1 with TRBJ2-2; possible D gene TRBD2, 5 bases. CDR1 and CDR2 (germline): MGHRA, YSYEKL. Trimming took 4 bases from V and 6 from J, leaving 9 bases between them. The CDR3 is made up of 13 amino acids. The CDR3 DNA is TGCGCCAGCAGCCCCGAGAGGGCCGGGGAGCTGTTTTTT. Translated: CASSPERAGELFF.

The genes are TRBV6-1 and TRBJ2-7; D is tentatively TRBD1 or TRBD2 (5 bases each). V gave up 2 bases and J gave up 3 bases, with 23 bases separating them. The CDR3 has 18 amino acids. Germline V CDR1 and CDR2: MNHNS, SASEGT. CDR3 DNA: TGTGCCAGCAGTGAACCACCCGGGGCGGTTTTTCCCCACTACGAGCAGTACTTC. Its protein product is CASSEPPGAVFPHYEQYF.

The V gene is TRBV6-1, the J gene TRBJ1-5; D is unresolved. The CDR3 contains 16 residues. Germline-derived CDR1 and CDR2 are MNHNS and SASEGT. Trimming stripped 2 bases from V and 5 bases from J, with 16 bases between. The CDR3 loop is CASSEIVGTADQPQHF. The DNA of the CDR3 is TGTGCCAGCAGTGAAATCGTGGGAACGGCTGATCAGCCCCAGCATTTT.

The CDR3 DNA reads TGTGCCAGCAGCAGAGCGGGAGGGGGCGAAGCCGGGGAGCTGTTTTTT. This encodes CASSRAGGGEAGELFF. This sequence joins TRBV9 and TRBJ2-2; 10 nucleotides line up with TRBD2. V lost 4 bases and J lost 6; bases outside the gene matches: 9. This CDR3 has 16 amino acids. Germline CDR1 is SGDLS and CDR2 is YYNGEE.

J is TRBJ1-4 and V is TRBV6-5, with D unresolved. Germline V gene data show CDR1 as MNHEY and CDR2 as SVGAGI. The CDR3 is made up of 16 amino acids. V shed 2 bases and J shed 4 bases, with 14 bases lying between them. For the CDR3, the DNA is TGTGCCAGCAGTTACGGTTGGGCGAGGGTTAATGAAAAACTGTTTTTT. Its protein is CASSYGWARVNEKLFF.

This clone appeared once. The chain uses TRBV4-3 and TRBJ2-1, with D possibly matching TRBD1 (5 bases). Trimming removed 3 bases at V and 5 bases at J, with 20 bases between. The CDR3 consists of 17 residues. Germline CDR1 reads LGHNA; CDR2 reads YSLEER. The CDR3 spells CASSQIGLGARNNEQFF. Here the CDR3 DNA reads TGCGCCAGCAGCCAGATAGGGCTAGGGGCTCGGAACAATGAGCAGTTCTTC.

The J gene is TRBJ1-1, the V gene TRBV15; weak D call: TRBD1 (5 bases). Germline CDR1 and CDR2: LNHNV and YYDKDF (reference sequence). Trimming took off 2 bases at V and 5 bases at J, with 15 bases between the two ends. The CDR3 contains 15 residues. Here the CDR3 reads CATSRPLGGDTEAFF. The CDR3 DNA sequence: TGTGCCACCAGCAGACCCCTAGGAGGGGATACTGAAGCTTTCTTT.

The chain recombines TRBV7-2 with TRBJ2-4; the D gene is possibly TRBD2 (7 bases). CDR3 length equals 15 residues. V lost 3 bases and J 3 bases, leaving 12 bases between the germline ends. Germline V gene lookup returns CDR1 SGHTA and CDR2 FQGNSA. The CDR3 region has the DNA TGTGCCAGCAGCTTGGGGGGGCCAGGCAAAAACATTCAGTACTTC. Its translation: CASSLGGPGKNIQYF.

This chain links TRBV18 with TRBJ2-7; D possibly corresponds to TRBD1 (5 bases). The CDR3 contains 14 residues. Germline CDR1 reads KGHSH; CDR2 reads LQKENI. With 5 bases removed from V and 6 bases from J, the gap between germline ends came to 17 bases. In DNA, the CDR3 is TGTGCCAGCTCATCAAAAACCCAGGGCAGCGAGCAGTACTTC. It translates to CASSSKTQGSEQYF.

The CDR3 region is CASSSQGSLNYGYTF. In DNA form, the CDR3 reads TGTGCCAGCAGCTCCCAGGGCAGCTTAAACTATGGCTACACCTTC. J is TRBJ1-2 and V is TRBV7-3; tentatively, D is TRBD1 (5 bases). This CDR3 has 15 amino acids. Trimming took 4 bases from V and 2 from J, leaving 14 bases between them. The germline gives CDR1 SGHTA, CDR2 FQGTGA.

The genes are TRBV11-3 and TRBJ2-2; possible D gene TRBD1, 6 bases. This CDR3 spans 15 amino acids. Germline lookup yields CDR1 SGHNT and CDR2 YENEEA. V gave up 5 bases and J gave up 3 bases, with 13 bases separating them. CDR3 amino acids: CASSPGQTDTGELFF. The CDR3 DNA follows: TGTGCCAGCAGCCCAGGACAGACCGACACCGGGGAGCTGTTTTTT.

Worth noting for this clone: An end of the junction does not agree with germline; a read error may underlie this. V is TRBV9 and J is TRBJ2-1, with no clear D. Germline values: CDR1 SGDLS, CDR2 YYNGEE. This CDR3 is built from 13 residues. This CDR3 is CASSVAGYSEQFF. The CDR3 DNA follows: TGTGCCAGCAGCGTAGCTGGCTACAGTGAGCAGTTCTTC. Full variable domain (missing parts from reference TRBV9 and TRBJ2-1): DSGVTQTPKHLITATGQRVTLRCSPRSGDLSVYWYQQSLDQGLQFLIQYYNGEERAKGNILERFSAQQFPDLHSELNLSSLELGDSALYFCASSVAGYSEQFFGPGTRLTVL.

Here the CDR3 reads CAISAGGQITDTQYF. In nucleotides, the CDR3 is TGTGCCATCAGTGCGGGGGGCCAAATCACAGATACGCAGTATTTT. V and J are TRBV10-3 and TRBJ2-3, with D tentatively TRBD2 (7 bases). Germline V gene lookup returns CDR1 ENHRY and CDR2 SYGVKD. Trimming left V 4 bases short and J 2 bases short, with 13 bases between. CDR3 length: 15 amino acids.

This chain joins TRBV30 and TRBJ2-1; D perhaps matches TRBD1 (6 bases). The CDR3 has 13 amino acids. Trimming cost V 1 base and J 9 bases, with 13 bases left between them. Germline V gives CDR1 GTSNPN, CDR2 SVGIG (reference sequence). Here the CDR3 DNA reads TGTGCCTGGAGTGGAGGGGGTACCAGTGAGCAGTTCTTC. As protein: CAWSGGGTSEQFF.